A selection of T cell receptor beta chains follows, all from one sample in a study of spatial heterogeneity in lung cancer. TCRdb re-called the 5' RACE reads with MiXCR, one entry per CDR3 protein. The top ten hold 24% of the sample, which has around 8,100 distinct CDR3 sequences, around 5.7% seen once. Specimen: lung tumor tissue, collected at surgery. The receptors shown here come from a male donor with early-stage non-small cell lung cancer. CDR3s include the opening cysteine and the closing phenylalanine or tryptophan. Each record gives: D gene, V gene, clone size, J gene, CDR3 protein, CDR3 DNA. A D gene is named only where the DNA matches it firmly. Clone size, where shown, is once, few, many, or a class for clones that have expanded.

d_call: TRBD1
v_call: TRBV20-1
clone_size: many
j_call: TRBJ1-6
cdr3_aa: CSARSDRGSSPLHF
cdr3_nt: TGCAGTGCTAGATCCGACAGGGGATCTTCACCCCTCCACTTT

d_call: .
v_call: TRBV4-1
clone_size: medium-sized
j_call: TRBJ2-3
cdr3_aa: CASSHLADTQYF
cdr3_nt: TGCGCCAGCAGCCACTTAGCAGATACGCAGTATTTT

d_call: .
v_call: TRBV14
clone_size: few
j_call: TRBJ1-1
cdr3_aa: CASSQGNRVTEAFF
cdr3_nt: TGTGCCAGCAGCCAAGGAAACAGGGTGACTGAAGCTTTCTTT

d_call: TRBD1
v_call: TRBV18
clone_size: many
j_call: TRBJ1-1
cdr3_aa: CASSLTDRGYTEAFF
cdr3_nt: TGTGCCAGCTCACTAACGGACAGGGGGTACACTGAAGCTTTCTTT

d_call: TRBD1
v_call: TRBV3-1
clone_size: medium-sized
j_call: TRBJ2-1
cdr3_aa: CASSQAGQGYNEQFF
cdr3_nt: TGTGCCAGCAGCCAAGCGGGACAGGGGTACAATGAGCAGTTCTTC

d_call: TRBD1
v_call: TRBV7-2
clone_size: many
j_call: TRBJ2-2
cdr3_aa: CASSLRQGLDTGELFF
cdr3_nt: TGTGCCAGCAGCCTCAGACAGGGTTTGGACACCGGGGAGCTGTTTTTT

d_call: TRBD1
v_call: TRBV7-8
clone_size: medium-sized
j_call: TRBJ2-3
cdr3_aa: CASSTTGARTDTQYF
cdr3_nt: TGTGCCAGCAGCACTACAGGGGCCCGCACAGATACGCAGTATTTT

d_call: .
v_call: TRBV12-3/TRBV12-4
clone_size: medium-sized
j_call: TRBJ1-2
cdr3_aa: CASSYPGGIGYTF
cdr3_nt: TGTGCCAGCAGTTACCCAGGAGGGATTGGCTACACCTTC

d_call: .
v_call: TRBV11-2
clone_size: many
j_call: TRBJ2-2
cdr3_aa: CASSLVQGSTGELFF
cdr3_nt: TGTGCCAGCAGCTTAGTCCAGGGAAGCACCGGGGAGCTGTTTTTT

d_call: TRBD2
v_call: TRBV2
clone_size: many
j_call: TRBJ2-1
cdr3_aa: CASSGTLASRVEQFF
cdr3_nt: TGTGCCAGCAGTGGTACACTAGCGTCCCGGGTCGAGCAGTTCTTC

d_call: TRBD1
v_call: TRBV19
clone_size: medium-sized
j_call: TRBJ1-2
cdr3_aa: CASSPRGGTGTIYTF
cdr3_nt: TGTGCCAGTAGTCCCCGAGGGGGGACAGGGACCATCTACACCTTC

d_call: .
v_call: TRBV20-1
clone_size: many
j_call: TRBJ1-6
cdr3_aa: CSASHREGSPLHF
cdr3_nt: TGCAGTGCTAGCCACAGGGAGGGTTCACCCCTCCACTTT

d_call: .
v_call: TRBV5-4
clone_size: many
j_call: TRBJ1-1
cdr3_aa: CASSLQGGTEAFF
cdr3_nt: TGTGCCAGCAGCTTGCAGGGCGGAACTGAAGCTTTCTTT

d_call: .
v_call: TRBV4-3
clone_size: few
j_call: TRBJ2-7
cdr3_aa: CASSQDWGPNVEQYF
cdr3_nt: TGCGCCAGCAGCCAAGATTGGGGGCCTAACGTCGAGCAGTACTTC

d_call: TRBD1
v_call: TRBV28
clone_size: many
j_call: TRBJ1-1
cdr3_aa: CASIQQGDTEAFF
cdr3_nt: TGTGCCAGCATCCAACAGGGGGACACTGAAGCTTTCTTT

d_call: .
v_call: TRBV5-4
clone_size: many
j_call: TRBJ2-1
cdr3_aa: CASSFELAPNNEQFF
cdr3_nt: TGTGCCAGCAGCTTCGAACTAGCCCCGAACAATGAGCAGTTCTTC

d_call: .
v_call: TRBV5-1
clone_size: few
j_call: TRBJ1-6
cdr3_aa: CASSLMGSYNSPLHF
cdr3_nt: TGCGCCAGCAGCTTGATGGGCTCCTATAATTCACCCCTCCACTTT

d_call: .
v_call: TRBV18
clone_size: medium-sized
j_call: TRBJ1-6
cdr3_aa: CASSSEVGALHF
cdr3_nt: TGTGCCAGCTCTTCCGAGGTGGGGGCCCTCCACTTT

d_call: .
v_call: TRBV7-8
clone_size: many
j_call: TRBJ1-5
cdr3_aa: CASSFSSGVGQPQHF
cdr3_nt: TGTGCCAGCAGCTTCTCTTCAGGGGTGGGGCAGCCCCAGCATTTT

d_call: .
v_call: TRBV27
clone_size: many
j_call: TRBJ2-3
cdr3_aa: CASSLGQGTDTQYF
cdr3_nt: TGTGCCAGCAGTTTGGGTCAGGGAACAGATACGCAGTATTTT

d_call: TRBD1
v_call: TRBV20-1
clone_size: .
j_call: TRBJ1-6
cdr3_aa: CSAGTGLDNSPLHF
cdr3_nt: TGCAGTGCTGGGACAGGGCTGGATAATTCACCCCTCCACTTT

d_call: .
v_call: TRBV27
clone_size: many
j_call: TRBJ2-7
cdr3_aa: CASSLSGATEQYF
cdr3_nt: TGTGCCAGCAGTTTATCAGGGGCCACCGAGCAGTACTTC